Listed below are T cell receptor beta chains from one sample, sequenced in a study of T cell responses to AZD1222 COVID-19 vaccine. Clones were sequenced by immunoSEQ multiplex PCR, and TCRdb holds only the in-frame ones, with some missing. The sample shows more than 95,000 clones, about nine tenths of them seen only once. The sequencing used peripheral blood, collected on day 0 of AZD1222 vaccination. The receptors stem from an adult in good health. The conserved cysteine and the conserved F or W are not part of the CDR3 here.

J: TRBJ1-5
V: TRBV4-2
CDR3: ASSQDTVQPQH

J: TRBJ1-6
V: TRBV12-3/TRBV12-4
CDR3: ASSLAHDSPLH

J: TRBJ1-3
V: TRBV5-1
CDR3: ASSAGISGNTIY

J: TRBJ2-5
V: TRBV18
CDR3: ASSPSRAGQETQY

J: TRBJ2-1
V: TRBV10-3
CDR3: AISGPDQRTTSSYNEQF

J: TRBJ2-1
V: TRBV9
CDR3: ASSSPHRGDYNEQF

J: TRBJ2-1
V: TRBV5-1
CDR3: ASSLDLGERYNEQF

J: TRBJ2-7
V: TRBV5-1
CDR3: ASSLGLVGGSSYEQY

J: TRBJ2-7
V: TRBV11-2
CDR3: ASSLSLLSYEQY

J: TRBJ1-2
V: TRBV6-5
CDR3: ASSYEVWGNYGYT

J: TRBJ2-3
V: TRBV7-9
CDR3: ASSFLTGPPQY

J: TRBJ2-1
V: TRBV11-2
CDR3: ASKPGGNDEQF

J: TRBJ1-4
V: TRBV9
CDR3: ASSVAKNGRGIRETNEKLF

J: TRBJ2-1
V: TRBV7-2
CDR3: ASSSGLVGGKNEQF

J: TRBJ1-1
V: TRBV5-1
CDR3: ASSPYRGNTEAF

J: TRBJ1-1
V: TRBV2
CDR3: ASSEGVNTEAF

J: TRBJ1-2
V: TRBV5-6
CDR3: ASSFGSGDYGYT

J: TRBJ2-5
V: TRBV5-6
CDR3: ASSWESLAGGLY

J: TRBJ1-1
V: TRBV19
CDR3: ASKQLTGTGTVNTEAF

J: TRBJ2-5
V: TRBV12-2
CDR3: ASRYKEPERPQETQY